This T cell receptor beta chain was documented in a study of cytomegalovirus exposure and HLA in healthy donors. The primer mix had 60 Vbeta and 13 Jbeta primers. Method: immunoSEQ multiplex PCR; TCRdb's copy keeps in-frame clones and lacks some. The profile shows about 180,000 clones, roughly 80% of them singletons. With respect to this clone: The same CDR3 also results from other DNA sequences found in this sample.

The TCR comes from a male donor in good health and CMV-seronegative. The source material was PBMCs.

CDR3 coding DNA: TGTGCCAGCAGCGTAGACTTGAGCTCCTACGAGCAGTACTTC. It translates to CASSVDLSSYEQYF. This rearrangement joins TRBV9 to TRBJ2-7; D remains ambiguous. Germline loops: CDR1 SGDLS, CDR2 YYNGEE. This CDR3 contains 14 residues. Trimming cost V 0 bases and J 0 bases, with 7 bases left between them.